The 30 T cell receptor beta chains in this list originate from one sample, sequenced in a study of post-analysis software for immune sequencing data. Whole-study results and caveats: TRBV5-6, TRBV5-1 and TRBV20-1 were among five TRBV segments more frequent in patients than controls.

Their recognized antigens are unknown. Incorporated into the TCR beta cDNA libraries were unique molecular identifiers, which served to reduce PCR and sequencing biases. TCRdb itself ran the PCR reads through MiXCR, one entry per CDR3 protein. The table lists about 820,000 distinct CDR3 sequences, roughly 50% of them singletons. Sequencing was carried out using blood. All receptors come from a girl under 18 with multiple sclerosis.

The table lists this clonotype with a count of one. The chain links TRBV20-1 to TRBJ2-1; D perhaps matches TRBD1 (6 bases). Germline CDR1 DFQATT, CDR2 SNEGSKA (reference sequence). V lost 6 bases and J lost 4, with 16 bases in between. The CDR3 length is 14 residues. As DNA, the CDR3 is TGCAGTGCCCCGATAGGGGGTGGGTACAATGAGCAGTTCTTC. Encoded protein: CSAPIGGGYNEQFF.

This chain joins TRBV5-1 and TRBJ2-1; D is perhaps TRBD1 (5 bases). The J call is doubtful: the DNA matches TRBJ2-7 better. CDR1 is SGHRS, CDR2 YFSETQ, per germline. The CDR3 loop spans 15 amino acids. CDR3 DNA: TGCGCCTGCCGACCCGACAGTGCCTCCTACAATGAGCAGTACTTC. It is translated as CACRPDSASYNEQYF.

The chain couples TRBV12-5 to TRBJ2-1, with 10 bases that match TRBD2. The germline V gene has CDR1 LGHNT and CDR2 FRNRAP. V trimming: 5 bases; J trimming: 10 bases; junction bases outside the gene matches: 5. This CDR3 has 13 residues. This CDR3 is CASGVAGGLEQFF. CDR3 coding DNA: TGTGCTAGTGGTGTAGCGGGGGGCCTCGAGCAGTTCTTC. The full variable domain, in which reference TRBV12-5 and TRBJ2-1 provide the parts outside the CDR3, is DARVTQTPRHKVTEMGQEVTMRCQPILGHNTVFWYRQTMMQGLELLAYFRNRAPLDDSGMPKDRFSAEMPDATLATLKIQPSEPRDSAVYFCASGVAGGLEQFFGPGTRLTVL.

The CDR3 bases are TGTGCCAGCAGCTCGACAGTACTTCGCGAGCAGTACTTC. As protein: CASSSTVLREQYF. The chain recombines TRBV5-6 with TRBJ2-5; D possibly corresponds to TRBD1 (5 bases). Judging by the DNA end, TRBJ2-7 fits better; the J call may be wrong. CDR1 and CDR2 from the germline V gene are SGHDT and YYEEEE. This CDR3 has 13 amino acids.

The V and J genes are TRBV7-3 and TRBJ2-6, with TRBD1 as a possible D gene (6 bases). The germline gives CDR1 SGHTA, CDR2 FQGTGA. V lost 3 bases and J 3 bases, leaving 12 bases between the germline ends. CDR3 length equals 16 residues. CDR3 nucleotide sequence: TGTGCCAGCAGCTTGTTGGGGGCGGGTGGGGCCAACGTCCTGACTTTC. This sequence encodes CASSLLGAGGANVLTF.

This clonotype was seen once. This rearrangement joins TRBV6-2 or TRBV6-3 to TRBJ2-1; 11 bases align to TRBD2. The CDR3 totals 16 residues. Trimming removed 2 bases from V and 7 bases from J; junction bases left unmatched: 7. Germline assignment: CDR1 MNHEY and CDR2 SVGEGT. The CDR3 sequence is CASSYLLAGEGNEQFF. Written as DNA, the CDR3 is TGTGCCAGCAGTTACCTACTAGCGGGAGAAGGTAATGAGCAGTTCTTC.

V gene TRBV6-6 combines with J gene TRBJ1-1; 9 nucleotides agree with TRBD1. This CDR3 region has 14 residues. Germline V gene sequence: CDR1 MNHNY, CDR2 SVGAGI (reference sequence). V was clipped by 5 bases and J by 4 bases; unmatched bases: 5. CDR3 amino acids: CASSGRDRVTEAFF. CDR3 sequence (DNA): TGTGCCAGCAGTGGCCGGGACAGGGTCACTGAAGCTTTCTTT.

CDR3 sequence reads: CASSLNSGEYPYEQYF. The CDR3 nucleotides are TGTGCCAGCAGCTTAAATAGCGGGGAATATCCCTACGAGCAGTACTTC. The gene calls are TRBV11-2 and TRBJ2-7, with 8 positions matching TRBD2. The trim removed 2 bases at V and 2 bases at J, leaving 8 bases unmatched. Germline CDR1 and CDR2: SGHAT and FQNNGV. The CDR3 is 16 amino acids.

The chain employs TRBV4-1 and TRBJ1-5; the D is unclear. Per the germline V gene, CDR1 is MGHRA and CDR2 is YSYEKL. The CDR3 is 14 residues long. Between the trimmed V and J ends, which lost 1 base and 1 base, there was a span of 5 bases. CDR3 DNA sequence: TGCGCCAGCAGCCAAGTGGTAAGCAATCAGCCCCAGCATTTT. This translates into CASSQVVSNQPQHF.

This clonotype turned up a few times. The V and J genes are TRBV5-1 and TRBJ1-2; 10 bases are a match to TRBD1. Germline V gene lookup returns CDR1 SGHRS and CDR2 YFSETQ. With V trimmed by 4 bases and J by 8 bases, 5 bases remained unmatched. CDR3 length: 13 residues. The DNA of the CDR3 is TGCGCCAGCAGCCCGGGACAGGGGATGGGCTACACCTTC. This translates into CASSPGQGMGYTF.

The sample holds a few counts of this clonotype. The chain uses TRBV29-1 and TRBJ2-1, with D possibly being TRBD1 (6 bases). Trimming took off 3 bases at V and 6 bases at J, with 12 bases between the two ends. The CDR3 is 13 amino acids. Germline assignment: CDR1 SQVTM and CDR2 ANQGSEA. The CDR3 DNA follows: TGCAGCGTTGATCCAGGGGTACTCAATGAGCAGTTCTTC. It translates to CSVDPGVLNEQFF.

The chain links TRBV12-3 or TRBV12-4 to TRBJ2-1; 8 bases are a match to TRBD2. The CDR3 is made up of 17 amino acids. With V trimmed by 0 bases and J by 7 bases, 11 bases remained unmatched. The CDR3 is CASSLAGSGLVKNEQFF. The CDR3 region has the DNA TGTGCCAGCAGTTTAGCGGGGTCGGGACTAGTAAAGAATGAGCAGTTCTTC.

This rearrangement joins TRBV12-3 or TRBV12-4 to TRBJ2-7; D remains unclear. CDR3 length: 10 amino acids. The CDR3 DNA reads TGTGCTGGCTTTAGGTACGAGCAGTACTTC. Residues: CAGFRYEQYF.

With regard to this clonotype: This clone may be a read error of a much larger clone one base away. CDR3: CSVGEIQYF. DNA of the CDR3: TGCAGCGTTGGAGAGATCCAGTACTTC. This chain links TRBV29-1 with TRBJ2-5; D is unresolved. CDR1 and CDR2 (germline): SQVTM, ANQGSEA. The CDR3 is 9 residues long.

The rearrangement uses TRBV5-4 and TRBJ2-5; D is unclear. CDR3 length: 14 amino acids. The V and J ends lost 4 bases and 1 base respectively, with 11 bases between them. CDR1 SGHNT and CDR2 YYREEE come from the germline V gene (reference sequence). The CDR3 DNA is TGTGCCAGCAGCGCCATAACCTTCCAAGAGACCCAGTACTTC. This translates into CASSAITFQETQYF.

This clonotype has only a few counts. The chain joins TRBV7-8 to TRBJ2-3; D is uncertain. CDR1 is SGHVS and CDR2 is FQNEAQ in the germline V gene. This CDR3 has 14 residues. The V end lost 5 bases, the J end lost 2 bases, and 11 bases lay between the germline ends. This CDR3 reads CASSIRTYTDTQYF. The CDR3 DNA sequence: TGTGCCAGCAGCATCCGGACGTACACAGATACGCAGTATTTT.

This chain connects TRBV18 to TRBJ2-7, with D perhaps matching TRBD2 (5 bases). Per germline, CDR1 KGHSH and CDR2 LQKENI. The CDR3 is 13 amino acids. Trimming shortened V by 6 bases and J by 6 bases, and 15 bases separated the two germline ends. CDR3 sequence: CASSDYTALEQYF. DNA of the CDR3: TGTGCCAGCTCCGACTATACGGCCCTCGAGCAGTACTTC.

The chain links TRBV7-2 to TRBJ2-5; D gene unclear. Trimming removed 0 bases from V and 5 bases from J, with 13 bases in between. Germline V CDR1 and CDR2: SGHTA, FQGNSA. The CDR3 has 15 residues. CDR3 sequence reads: CASSLAVGPGETQYF. The CDR3 DNA sequence: TGTGCCAGCAGCTTAGCGGTAGGGCCCGGGGAGACCCAGTACTTC.

This chain connects TRBV7-2 to TRBJ1-1; 7 bases are a match to TRBD1. CDR3 length: 13 residues. Trimming at V came to 4 bases and at J to 6 bases, leaving 5 bases not matched to a gene. Germline V lookup: CDR1 SGHTA, CDR2 FQGNSA. The CDR3 DNA reads TGTGCCAGCAGCTGGGTGGACAGGTCTGAAGCTTTCTTT. It specifies CASSWVDRSEAFF.

This chain links TRBV10-3 with TRBJ2-1, with D perhaps TRBD2 (5 bases). Germline-derived CDR1 and CDR2 are ENHRY and SYGVKD. Trimming cost V 2 bases and J 7 bases, with 18 bases left between them. This CDR3 comprises 16 residues. Written as DNA, the CDR3 is TGTGCCATCAGTGAGACCGGCGCGGGCACGCCAAATGAGCAGTTCTTC. Translation: CAISETGAGTPNEQFF.

This clonotype was counted a few times. This chain joins TRBV12-5 and TRBJ2-3; 9 bases map to TRBD1. The J segment lost 2 bases and the V segment lost 5 bases, leaving 8 bases of the junction unmatched. Germline V gene data show CDR1 as LGHNT and CDR2 as FRNRAP. CDR3 length equals 16 residues. CDR3 loop: CASGGPGQGYTDTQYF. In DNA, the CDR3 is TGTGCTAGTGGTGGACCGGGACAGGGATACACAGATACGCAGTATTTT.

In its sample, this clonotype was seen a few times. The V call is TRBV20-1, the J call TRBJ2-3; the match to TRBD2 covers 8 bases. V gave up 5 bases and J gave up 5 bases; unmatched junction bases: 12. Germline CDR1 is DFQATT and CDR2 is SNEGSKA (reference sequence). This CDR3 is 15 amino acids long. Written as DNA, the CDR3 is TGCAGTGCTTTTAAAACCGGGACTAGTCAAGATACGCAGTATTTT. Its translation is CSAFKTGTSQDTQYF.

The rearrangement links TRBV20-1 to TRBJ2-7; D unclear. Per the germline V gene, CDR1 is DFQATT and CDR2 is SNEGSKA (reference sequence). The germline V and J ends were trimmed by 3 bases and 0 bases, with 15 bases remaining between them. This CDR3 is built from 15 residues. As DNA, the CDR3 is TGCAGTGCTAGCTTCCCGGGTGAGAGCTCCTACGAGCAGTACTTC. It encodes CSASFPGESSYEQYF.

The V call is TRBV5-5, the J call TRBJ2-6; TRBD1 matches at 8 bases. The V and J ends lost 4 bases and 0 bases, in that order; junction bases with no gene match: 12. Germline-derived CDR1 and CDR2 are SGHKS and YYEKEE (reference sequence). CDR3 length: 19 residues. Written as DNA, the CDR3 is TGTGCCAGCAGCGCACTGACCGGGACAGGAAACTCTGGGGCCAACGTCCTGACTTTC. This sequence encodes CASSALTGTGNSGANVLTF.

This chain links TRBV4-1 with TRBJ2-1, with D tentatively TRBD2 (5 bases). Germline loops: CDR1 MGHRA, CDR2 YSYEKL. V was cut by 3 bases and J by 7 bases, with 13 bases left in between. CDR3 length: 14 amino acids. CDR3 nucleotide sequence: TGCGCCAGCAGCCATATAGCGAGCGGAAATGAGCAGTTCTTC. Protein product: CASSHIASGNEQFF.

This chain joins TRBV12-3 or TRBV12-4 and TRBJ2-7; D gene uncertain. The CDR3 sequence is 15 residues long. V dropped 3 bases and J dropped 3 bases, with 15 bases sitting between them. This CDR3 is CASSFKGPWGYEQYF. The CDR3 bases are TGTGCCAGCAGTTTTAAAGGGCCCTGGGGCTACGAGCAGTACTTC.

This chain joins TRBV11-3 and TRBJ1-2; unclear D gene. Germline CDR1 and CDR2: SGHNT and YENEEA. The CDR3 covers 14 residues. Deletions cut 0 bases from V and 1 base from J, with 6 bases between. CDR3 sequence reads: CASSLDQLNYGYTF. CDR3 coding DNA: TGTGCCAGCAGCTTAGACCAGCTTAACTATGGCTACACCTTC.

V and J are TRBV7-2 and TRBJ2-1, with TRBD2 matching 9 bases. The germline V gene encodes CDR1 SGHTA and CDR2 FQGNSA. J lost 6 bases, V lost 6 bases, and 12 bases had no gene match. This CDR3 is 16 amino acids long. The CDR3 protein is CASRELGRGGGNEQFF. The CDR3 DNA sequence: TGTGCCAGCAGAGAGCTGGGGCGGGGGGGTGGCAATGAGCAGTTCTTC.

The chain joins TRBV20-1 to TRBJ2-7; D may be TRBD1 (6 bases). CDR3 length: 13 amino acids. Germline V gene sequence: CDR1 DFQATT, CDR2 SNEGSKA (reference sequence). Trimming pared 4 bases from V and 6 bases from J, leaving 16 bases between. CDR3 nucleotide sequence: TGCAGTGCTATCCGATTACAGGGCCCCGAGCAGTACTTC. Its translation: CSAIRLQGPEQYF.

The V and J genes are TRBV24-1 and TRBJ2-3; D is unclear. With 5 bases removed from V and 10 bases from J, the gap between germline ends came to 15 bases. The CDR3 is made up of 13 amino acids. Germline CDR1 reads KGHDR; CDR2 reads SFDVKD. Here the CDR3 DNA reads TGTGCCACCAGTGCTGGGATCACCCCTCCGCAGTATTTT. Protein: CATSAGITPPQYF.